The present T cell receptor (beta chain) was sequenced within a study of T cells in localized non-small cell lung cancer. The CDR3 extends over 14 amino acids. The germline V gene encodes CDR1 SGHDN and CDR2 FVKESK. Trimming took off 4 bases at V and 8 bases at J, with 14 bases between the two ends. TCRdb's copy holds only in-frame clones and misses some; the assay was immunoSEQ multiplex PCR. The sample has around 16,000 clones, 80% to 90% seen once; the top ten hold approximately 23%. Concerning this clone: The antigen remains undetermined.

Whole-study findings and limits: Highest T cell clonality was seen in uninvolved adjacent lung, surpassing that measured in tumor. Within adjacent lung there appeared a median approximately 60 of the top 100 tumor clones. Longer survival (overall) was linked to higher T cell density in blood.

This receptor was identified in a male donor older than 55 with stage I lung adenocarcinoma. Material: peripheral blood, obtained before any cancer treatment. The rearrangement links TRBV14 to TRBJ1-4, with a possible D match to TRBD1 (6 bases). For the CDR3, the DNA is TGTGCCAGCAGCCGTCCAGGGGCTGGCGAAAAACTGTTTTTT. Amino acid sequence: CASSRPGAGEKLFF. Based on the CDR3 plus reference TRBV14 and TRBJ1-4, the full variable domain is EAGVTQFPSHSVIEKGQTVTLRCDPISGHDNLYWYRRVMGKEIKFLLHFVKESKQDESGMPNNRFLAERTGGTYSTLKVQPAELEDSGVYFCASSRPGAGEKLFFGSGTQLSVL.